What follows is one T cell receptor beta chain and its context. Its antigen is not identified. This sample was included in a study of cytomegalovirus exposure and HLA in healthy donors. Study conclusions and caveats: Rarity characterized most TCR sequences, yet some public TCRs appeared in many donors. Per a prior analysis, the majority of TCR beta V segments were productive roughly 87% or roughly 30% of the time.

The PCR ran on 60 Vbeta and 13 Jbeta primers. Clones were read by immunoSEQ multiplex PCR, and TCRdb kept only the in-frame ones, dropping some. In all, the sample yields about 100,000 clones. Trimming pared 1 base from V and 3 bases from J, leaving 15 bases between. CDR3 length: 17 residues. Germline-derived CDR1 and CDR2 are SEHNR and FQNEAQ (reference sequence). The chain links TRBV7-9 to TRBJ1-4, with D possibly being TRBD1 (5 bases). This sequence originates from a man in his fifties or sixties in good health and CMV-seronegative. The source material was PBMCs. The CDR3 protein is CASSLDAWGVSNEKLFF. The CDR3 region has the DNA TGTGCCAGCAGCTTAGACGCGTGGGGGGTTTCTAATGAAAAACTGTTTTTT.